This T cell receptor beta chain was sequenced during a study of identifying expanded T cells in peripheral blood. Broader study findings: Technical replicates showed approximately 1.2 changed clones; around 2 weeks approximately 16; four weeks 19.

Healthy donors had no documented immune events, such as infections, while sampled. Only in-frame clones appear in the TCRdb table, and some are missing; sequencing was by immunoSEQ multiplex PCR. The data contain around 100,000 clones, around nine tenths of them singletons. A note on this clone: Its antigen remains unidentified.

Trimming cost V 1 base and J 6 bases, with 13 bases left between them. The CDR3 is 14 amino acids. Germline V gives CDR1 SGHTA, CDR2 FQGNSA. The clonotype was recovered from a person between 18 and 69 years old in good health. The sample consisted of blood. The chain joins TRBV7-2 to TRBJ2-7; a weak D match, TRBD1 (6 bases). CDR3 residues: CASSLVGGTLEQYF. CDR3 in DNA: TGTGCCAGCAGCTTAGTAGGGGGTACCCTCGAGCAGTACTTC.